This record looks at one TCR beta chain sequence and its context. This sample is part of a study of blood T cell repertoires in COVID-19. CDR1 SGHAT and CDR2 FQNNGV come from the germline V gene. V was cut by 5 bases and J by 8 bases, with 13 bases left in between. This CDR3 region has 14 residues. Data came from immunoSEQ multiplex PCR; TCRdb stores just in-frame clones and leaves some out. The sample holds about 130,000 clones, 90% seen once. The sequenced sample consisted of peripheral blood. The chain has TRBV11-2 and TRBJ1-6; TRBD1 might be the D (6 bases). The origin of this receptor is a man aged 45-65 years with active COVID-19. The CDR3 loop is CASSIQGRYSPLHF. CDR3 DNA sequence: TGTGCCAGCAGCATACAGGGTCGGTATTCACCCCTCCACTTT.